Below are 23 T cell receptor beta chains sequenced from a single sample in a study of shared clonotypes between healthy human individuals. The repertoire was sequenced with immunoSEQ multiplex PCR; TCRdb's copy has only in-frame clones and lacks some. The table includes around 1.5 million clones, about 98% detected once. Sequenced material: naive CD4+ T cells sorted from blood. Sample subset: CD45RA+ positively selected. The receptors here all came from a man under 40 in good health.

To note about this clone: At the DNA level, this CDR3 is encoded by other sequences in the same sample as well. V usage is TRBV5-1 and J usage is TRBJ2-1; 7 nucleotides align to TRBD2. CDR1 is SGHRS and CDR2 is YFSETQ in the germline V gene. The CDR3 is 16 residues long. The trim removed 0 bases at V and 0 bases at J, leaving 3 bases unmatched. CDR3 in amino acids: CASSLVGGSSYNEQFF. The CDR3 region has the DNA TGCGCCAGCAGCTTGGTAGGCGGGAGCTCCTACAATGAGCAGTTCTTC.

The chain is built from TRBV30 and TRBJ2-7, with TRBD1 matching 9 bases. Unmatched junction bases numbered 8, after V lost 2 bases and J lost 3 bases. Germline CDR1 and CDR2: GTSNPN and SVGIG (reference sequence). This CDR3 spans 15 amino acids. This CDR3 is CAWSPRGTGRYEQYF. For the CDR3, the DNA is TGTGCCTGGAGTCCACGGGGGACAGGGCGCTACGAGCAGTACTTC.

This chain connects TRBV18 to TRBJ1-2, with D unclear. The V gene lost 0 bases and the J gene lost 7 bases, with 12 bases spanning the gap. The CDR3 is 14 amino acids. CDR1 and CDR2 (germline): KGHSH, LQKENI. Here the CDR3 DNA reads TGTGCCAGCTCACCACCGGCGCAGCCTAGTGGCTACACCTTC. This translates into CASSPPAQPSGYTF. The complete variable domain, with remaining parts taken from reference TRBV18 and TRBJ1-2, reads NAGVMQNPRHLVRRRGQEARLRCSPMKGHSHVYWYRQLPEEGLKFMVYLQKENIIDESGMPKERFSAEFPKEGPSILRIQQVVRGDSAAYFCASSPPAQPSGYTFGSGTRLTVV.

The V gene is TRBV28, the J gene TRBJ2-7; possibly TRBD1 for D (6 bases). The CDR3 loop spans 12 amino acids. Trimming left V 6 bases short and J 6 bases short, with 12 bases between. Germline assignment: CDR1 MDHEN and CDR2 SYDVKM. CDR3 in amino acids: CASRKQGREQYF. The CDR3 DNA sequence: TGTGCCAGCAGAAAACAGGGTCGCGAGCAGTACTTC.

On this clone: In the same sample, other DNA sequences code for this CDR3. The genes are TRBV5-1 and TRBJ2-1, with 7 bases lining up with TRBD2. Trimming at V came to 0 bases and at J to 1 base, leaving 1 base not matched to a gene. The CDR3 is 15 residues long. From germline, CDR1 is SGHRS and CDR2 YFSETQ. CDR3 bases: TGCGCCAGCAGCTTGGATAGCGGGTCCTACAATGAGCAGTTCTTC. This gives the protein CASSLDSGSYNEQFF.

The chain combines TRBV6-6 with TRBJ2-3; TRBD1 matches 8 bases. The germline V gene has CDR1 MNHNY and CDR2 SVGAGI (reference sequence). Trimming took 4 bases from V and 0 from J; bases not matched to a gene: 6. The CDR3 has 16 amino acids. This chain's CDR3 is CASSSRRGLSTDTQYF. The CDR3 bases are TGTGCCAGCAGTTCCCGCAGGGGGCTAAGCACAGATACGCAGTATTTT.

This chain connects TRBV4-1 to TRBJ2-5; 9 bases map to TRBD1. Unmatched junction bases numbered 4, after V lost 0 bases and J lost 5 bases. This CDR3 spans 15 amino acids. From germline, CDR1 is MGHRA and CDR2 YSYEKL. The CDR3 sequence is CASSQDDGQGETQYF. CDR3 DNA sequence: TGCGCCAGCAGCCAAGACGACGGACAGGGGGAGACCCAGTACTTC.

This chain joins TRBV7-8 and TRBJ1-1; 12 nucleotides line up with TRBD1. The CDR3 covers 17 residues. J was trimmed by 4 bases and V by 2 bases; bases with no gene match: 8. The V gene's germline CDR1 is SGHVS and CDR2 FQNEAQ. CDR3 protein: CASSLRGQGAWSTEAFF. The CDR3 DNA is TGTGCCAGCAGCTTAAGGGGACAGGGGGCTTGGAGCACTGAAGCTTTCTTT.

The chain recombines TRBV6-1 with TRBJ2-7; no clear D gene. Between the trimmed V and J ends, which lost 4 bases and 1 base, there was a span of 8 bases. The CDR3 is made up of 13 amino acids. Germline assignment: CDR1 MNHNS and CDR2 SASEGT. CDR3 in amino acids: CASSGLISYEQYF. The DNA of the CDR3 is TGTGCCAGCAGTGGCTTGATTTCCTACGAGCAGTACTTC.

J is TRBJ2-1 and V is TRBV4-1, with D tentatively TRBD2 (6 bases). Germline assignment: CDR1 MGHRA and CDR2 YSYEKL. This CDR3 comprises 14 residues. Trimming shortened V by 1 base and J by 10 bases, and 14 bases separated the two germline ends. The CDR3 sequence: CASSQAGTRREQFF. CDR3 DNA sequence: TGCGCCAGCAGCCAAGCGGGGACTCGTCGAGAGCAGTTCTTC.

This sequence joins TRBV19 and TRBJ2-2; 7 bases map to TRBD1. The CDR3 loop spans 16 amino acids. The germline V gene encodes CDR1 LNHDA and CDR2 SQIVND (reference sequence). Trimming cost V 8 bases and J 4 bases; bases outside gene matches: 13. The CDR3 DNA sequence: TGTGCCAGTTTCCCCCCCCCGGGACAGAGCACCGGGGAGCTGTTTTTT. Encoded protein: CASFPPPGQSTGELFF.

This clone was observed a single time. This chain links TRBV7-2 with TRBJ2-3; TRBD2 matches at 8 bases. Trimming cost V 2 bases and J 2 bases; bases outside gene matches: 6. This CDR3 is built from 16 residues. CDR1 is SGHTA and CDR2 is FQGNSA in the germline V gene. CDR3 DNA sequence: TGTGCCAGCAGCTTATTTACGGGAGGGATCACAGATACGCAGTATTTT. Residues: CASSLFTGGITDTQYF.

The chain couples TRBV6-5 to TRBJ2-7; D unclear. Germline V CDR1 and CDR2: MNHEY, SVGAGI. The CDR3 spans 16 residues. V shed 2 bases and J shed 5 bases, with 19 bases lying between them. CDR3 bases: TGTGCCAGCAGTTACACCTCGGTTAGCCCTCAGAACGAGCAGTACTTC. Translating it yields CASSYTSVSPQNEQYF.

The rearrangement uses TRBV21-1 and TRBJ1-5. TRBV21-1 is deemed a pseudogene. There are 17 residues in the CDR3. This CDR3 is CASSKPGDGVSNQPQHF. DNA for the CDR3: TGTGCCAGCAGCAAACCTGGGGACGGCGTTAGCAATCAGCCCCAGCATTTT.

The rearrangement uses TRBV2 and TRBJ2-7; 9 nucleotides line up with TRBD2. V shed 6 bases, J shed 0 bases, and the junction held 6 bases outside the gene matches. The germline V gene encodes CDR1 SNHLY and CDR2 FYNNEI. This CDR3 region has 15 residues. In nucleotides, the CDR3 is TGTGCCAGCAGGAGAGAGCGGGAGGCCTCCTACGAGCAGTACTTC. Protein sequence: CASRREREASYEQYF.

About this clone: The same CDR3 also results from other DNA sequences found in this sample. V is TRBV10-3 and J is TRBJ2-7; maybe TRBD2 (6 bases). There are 12 residues in the CDR3. Trimming shortened V by 9 bases and J by 2 bases, and 11 bases separated the two germline ends. CDR1 is ENHRY and CDR2 is SYGVKD in the germline V gene. Here the CDR3 DNA reads TGTGCCATTCGGGACTCCACCTACGAGCAGTACTTC. Its protein product is CAIRDSTYEQYF.

The chain is built from TRBV5-1 and TRBJ1-4, with D perhaps TRBD1 (5 bases). Germline-derived CDR1 and CDR2 are SGHRS and YFSETQ. The ends were cut back, 4 bases at V and 4 bases at J, with 14 bases in the middle. The CDR3 extends over 15 amino acids. This CDR3 reads CASSIGTPLNEKLFF. CDR3 sequence (DNA): TGCGCCAGCAGCATCGGGACCCCTCTTAATGAAAAACTGTTTTTT. The variable domain in full, with the rest retrieved from reference TRBV5-1 and TRBJ1-4, is KAGVTQTPRYLIKTRGQQVTLSCSPISGHRSVSWYQQTPGQGLQFLFEYFSETQRNKGNFPGRFSGRQFSNSRSEMNVSTLELGDSALYLCASSIGTPLNEKLFFGSGTQLSVL.

This sequence joins TRBV7-9 and TRBJ1-4; D is unresolved. Germline values: CDR1 SEHNR, CDR2 FQNEAQ (reference sequence). Trimming left V 5 bases short and J 8 bases short, with 15 bases between. This CDR3 contains 14 residues. In DNA form, the CDR3 reads TGTGCCAGCAGCCAACAGATCAAGGAGGAAAAACTGTTTTTT. It specifies CASSQQIKEEKLFF.

The rearrangement links TRBV2 to TRBJ2-7; D remains unclear. From germline, CDR1 is SNHLY and CDR2 FYNNEI. Trimming removed 2 bases from V and 1 base from J, with 6 bases in between. CDR3 size: 13 residues. CDR3 nucleotides: TGTGCCAGCAGTGAAAGTCAGTCCTACGAGCAGTACTTC. Protein sequence: CASSESQSYEQYF.

The CDR3 is CASRSGPPVAGGPYEQYF. The CDR3 DNA sequence: TGTGCCAGCAGATCCGGTCCCCCCGTAGCGGGAGGGCCCTACGAGCAGTACTTC. The V call is TRBV11-3, the J call TRBJ2-7, with 11 bases aligning to TRBD2. V lost 6 bases, J lost 2 bases, and 15 bases stayed unmatched. CDR1 is SGHNT, CDR2 YENEEA, per germline. This CDR3 has 18 amino acids.

V and J are TRBV6-1 and TRBJ2-1, with D perhaps matching TRBD2 (5 bases). The germline V and J ends were trimmed by 2 bases and 9 bases, with 23 bases remaining between them. CDR1 and CDR2 (germline): MNHNS, SASEGT. The CDR3 has 17 residues. CDR3 sequence reads: CASSEHWRTHFAGEQFF. The CDR3 DNA reads as TGTGCCAGCAGTGAACATTGGAGGACGCACTTTGCGGGTGAGCAGTTCTTC.

The chain is built from TRBV5-4 and TRBJ2-7, with 9 bases aligning to TRBD1. The CDR3 runs 14 residues. Germline CDR1 and CDR2: SGHNT and YYREEE (reference sequence). J lost 4 bases, V lost 4 bases, and 6 bases had no gene match. The CDR3 sequence: CASSTPGQGYEQYF. The DNA of the CDR3 is TGTGCCAGCAGCACACCGGGACAGGGTTACGAGCAGTACTTC.

This chain uses TRBV5-4 with TRBJ2-1; 7 bases match TRBD2. Germline V gene sequence: CDR1 SGHNT, CDR2 YYREEE (reference sequence). Germline trimming cut 0 bases from V and 5 bases from J; bases unmatched to any gene: 2. CDR3 length: 14 residues. DNA for the CDR3: TGTGCCAGCAGCTTGGGGACTAGAAACAATGAGCAGTTCTTC. Translating gives CASSLGTRNNEQFF.